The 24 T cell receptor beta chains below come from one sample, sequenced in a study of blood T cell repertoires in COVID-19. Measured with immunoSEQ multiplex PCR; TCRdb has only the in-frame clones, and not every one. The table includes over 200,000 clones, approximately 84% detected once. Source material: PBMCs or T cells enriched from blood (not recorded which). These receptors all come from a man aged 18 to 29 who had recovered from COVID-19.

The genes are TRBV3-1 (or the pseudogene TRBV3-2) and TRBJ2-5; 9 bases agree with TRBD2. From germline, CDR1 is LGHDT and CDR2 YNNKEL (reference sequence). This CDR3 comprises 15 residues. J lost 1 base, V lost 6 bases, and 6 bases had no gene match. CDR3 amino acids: CASRFSGSVQETQYF. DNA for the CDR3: TGTGCCAGCAGATTTAGCGGGAGTGTCCAAGAGACCCAGTACTTC.

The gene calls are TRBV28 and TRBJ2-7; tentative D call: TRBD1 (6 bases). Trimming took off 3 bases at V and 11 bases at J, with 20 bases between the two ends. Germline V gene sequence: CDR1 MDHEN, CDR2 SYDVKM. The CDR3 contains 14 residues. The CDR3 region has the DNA TGTGCCAGCAGTTTGAGCACCGGGACATCCTTAAAGTACTTC. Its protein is CASSLSTGTSLKYF.

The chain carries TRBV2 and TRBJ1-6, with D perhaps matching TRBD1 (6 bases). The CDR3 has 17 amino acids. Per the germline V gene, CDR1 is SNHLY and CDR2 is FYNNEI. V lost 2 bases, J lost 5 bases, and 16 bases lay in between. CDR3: CASSEWGAGVNNSPLHF. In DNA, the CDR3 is TGTGCCAGCAGTGAATGGGGAGCAGGGGTCAATAATTCACCCCTCCACTTT.

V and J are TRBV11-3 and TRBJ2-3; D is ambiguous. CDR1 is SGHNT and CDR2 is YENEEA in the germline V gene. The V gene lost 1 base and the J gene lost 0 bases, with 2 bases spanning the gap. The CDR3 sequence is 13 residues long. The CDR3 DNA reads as TGTGCCAGCAGCTTAGTAAGCACAGATACGCAGTATTTT. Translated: CASSLVSTDTQYF.

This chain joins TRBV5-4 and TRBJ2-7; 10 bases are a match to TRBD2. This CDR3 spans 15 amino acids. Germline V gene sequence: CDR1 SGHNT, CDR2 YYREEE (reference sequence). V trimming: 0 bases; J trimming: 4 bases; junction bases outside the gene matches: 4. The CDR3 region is CASSLETSGKYEQYF. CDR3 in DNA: TGTGCCAGCAGCTTGGAAACTAGCGGGAAATACGAGCAGTACTTC.

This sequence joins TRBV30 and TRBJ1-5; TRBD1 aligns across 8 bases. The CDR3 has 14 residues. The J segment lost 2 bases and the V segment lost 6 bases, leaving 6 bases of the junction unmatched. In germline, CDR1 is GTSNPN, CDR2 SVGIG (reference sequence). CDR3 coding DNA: TGTGCCTGCTCCCCGGGACAGGGCAATCAGCCCCAGCATTTT. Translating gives CACSPGQGNQPQHF.

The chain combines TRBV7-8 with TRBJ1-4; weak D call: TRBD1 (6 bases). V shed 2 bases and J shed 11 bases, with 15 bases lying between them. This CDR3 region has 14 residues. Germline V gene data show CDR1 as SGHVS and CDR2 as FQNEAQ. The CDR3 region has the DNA TGTGCCAGCAGCTTAAGACAGGACGTGGGTAAACTGTTTTTT. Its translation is CASSLRQDVGKLFF.

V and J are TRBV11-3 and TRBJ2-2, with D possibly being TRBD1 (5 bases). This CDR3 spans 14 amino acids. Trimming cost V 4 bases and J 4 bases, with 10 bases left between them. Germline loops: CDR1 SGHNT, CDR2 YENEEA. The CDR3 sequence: CASSSAGPTGELFF. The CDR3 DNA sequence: TGTGCCAGCAGCTCCGCAGGGCCCACCGGGGAGCTGTTTTTT.

The CDR3 sequence: CAISRGTAEDTQYF. Here the CDR3 DNA reads TGTGCCATCAGCCGCGGGACAGCCGAAGATACGCAGTATTTT. The V gene is TRBV10-3, the J gene TRBJ2-3, with a possible D match to TRBD1 (7 bases). The CDR3 contains 14 residues. V lost 6 bases to trimming and J lost 5 bases, with 15 bases between them. From germline, CDR1 is ENHRY and CDR2 SYGVKD.

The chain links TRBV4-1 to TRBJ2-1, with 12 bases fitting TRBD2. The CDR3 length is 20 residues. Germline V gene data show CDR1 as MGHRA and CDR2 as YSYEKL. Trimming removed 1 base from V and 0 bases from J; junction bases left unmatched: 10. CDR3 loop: CASSQVVGTSGPSSYNEQFF. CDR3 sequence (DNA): TGCGCCAGCAGCCAAGTAGTCGGGACTAGCGGGCCGAGCTCCTACAATGAGCAGTTCTTC.

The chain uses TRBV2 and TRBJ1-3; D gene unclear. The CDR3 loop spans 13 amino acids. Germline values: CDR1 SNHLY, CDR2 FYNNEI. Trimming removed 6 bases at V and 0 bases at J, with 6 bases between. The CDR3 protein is CASRPSSGNTIYF. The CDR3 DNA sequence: TGTGCCAGCAGGCCGAGCTCTGGAAACACCATATATTTT.

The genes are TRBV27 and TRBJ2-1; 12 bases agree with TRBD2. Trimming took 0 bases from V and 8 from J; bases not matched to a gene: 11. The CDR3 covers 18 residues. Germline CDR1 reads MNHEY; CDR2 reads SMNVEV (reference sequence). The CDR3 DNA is TGTGCCAGCAGTTTATCCCAAGGACTAGCGGGGAGGGGGCATGAGCAGTTCTTC. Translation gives CASSLSQGLAGRGHEQFF.

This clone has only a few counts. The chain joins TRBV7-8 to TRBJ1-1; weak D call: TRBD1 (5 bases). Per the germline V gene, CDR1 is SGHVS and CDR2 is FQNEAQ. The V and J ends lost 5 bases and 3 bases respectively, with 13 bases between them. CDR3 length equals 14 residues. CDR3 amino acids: CASSPPGGYTEAFF. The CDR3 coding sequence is TGTGCCAGCAGCCCACCCGGGGGATACACTGAAGCTTTCTTT.

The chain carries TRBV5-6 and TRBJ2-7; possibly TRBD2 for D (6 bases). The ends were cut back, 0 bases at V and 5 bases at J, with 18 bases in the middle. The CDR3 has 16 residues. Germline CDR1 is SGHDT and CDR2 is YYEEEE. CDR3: CASSLAGSYGSHEQYF. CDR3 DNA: TGTGCCAGCAGCTTGGCCGGGAGCTACGGAAGCCACGAGCAGTACTTC.

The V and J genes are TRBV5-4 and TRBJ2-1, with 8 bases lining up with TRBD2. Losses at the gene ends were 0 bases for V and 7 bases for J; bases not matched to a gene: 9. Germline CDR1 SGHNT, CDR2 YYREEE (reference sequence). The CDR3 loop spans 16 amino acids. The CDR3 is CASSLDPAGVTNEQFF. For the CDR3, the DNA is TGTGCCAGCAGCTTGGACCCAGCGGGAGTGACAAATGAGCAGTTCTTC.

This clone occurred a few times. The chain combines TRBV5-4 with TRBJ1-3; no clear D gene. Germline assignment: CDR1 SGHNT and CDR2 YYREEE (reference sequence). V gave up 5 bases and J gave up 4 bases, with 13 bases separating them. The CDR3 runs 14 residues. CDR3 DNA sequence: TGTGCCAGCAGTCTAGCTTTTTCAGGAAACACCATATATTTT. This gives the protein CASSLAFSGNTIYF. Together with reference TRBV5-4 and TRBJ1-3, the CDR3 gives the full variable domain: ETGVTQSPTHLIKTRGQQVTLRCSSQSGHNTVSWYQQALGQGPQFIFQYYREEENGRGNFPPRFSGLQFPNYSSELNVNALELDDSALYLCASSLAFSGNTIYFGEGSWLTVV.

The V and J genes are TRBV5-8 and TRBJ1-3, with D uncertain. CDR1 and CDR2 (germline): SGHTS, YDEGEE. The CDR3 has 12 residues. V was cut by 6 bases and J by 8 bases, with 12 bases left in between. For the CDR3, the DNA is TGTGCCAGCACCTTCTTGAGGGACACCATATATTTT. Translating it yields CASTFLRDTIYF.

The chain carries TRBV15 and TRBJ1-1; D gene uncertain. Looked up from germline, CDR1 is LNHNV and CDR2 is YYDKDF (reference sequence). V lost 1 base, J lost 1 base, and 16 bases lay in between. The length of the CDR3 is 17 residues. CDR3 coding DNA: TGTGCCACCAGCAGAGGGGTTGTGGGGAGAGAGAACACTGAAGCTTTCTTT. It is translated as CATSRGVVGRENTEAFF.

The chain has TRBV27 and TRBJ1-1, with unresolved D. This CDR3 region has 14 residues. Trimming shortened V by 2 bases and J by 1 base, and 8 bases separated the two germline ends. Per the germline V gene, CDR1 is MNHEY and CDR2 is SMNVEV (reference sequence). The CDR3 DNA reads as TGTGCCAGCAGTTTAGCGGCGCGGAACACTGAAGCTTTCTTT. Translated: CASSLAARNTEAFF.

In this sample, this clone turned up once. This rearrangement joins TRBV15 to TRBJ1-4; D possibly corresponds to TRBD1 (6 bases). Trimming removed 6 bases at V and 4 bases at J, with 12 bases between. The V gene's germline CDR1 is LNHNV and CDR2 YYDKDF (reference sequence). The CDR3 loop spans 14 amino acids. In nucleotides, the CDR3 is TGTGCCACCAGTAGGACAGCTAGTAATGAAAAACTGTTTTTT. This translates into CATSRTASNEKLFF.

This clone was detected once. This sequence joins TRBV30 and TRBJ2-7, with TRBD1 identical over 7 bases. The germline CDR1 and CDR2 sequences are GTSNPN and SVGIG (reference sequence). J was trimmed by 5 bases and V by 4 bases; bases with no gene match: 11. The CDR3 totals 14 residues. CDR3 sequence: CAWTLQGISNEQYF. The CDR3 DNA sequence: TGTGCCTGGACCTTACAGGGGATAAGTAACGAGCAGTACTTC.

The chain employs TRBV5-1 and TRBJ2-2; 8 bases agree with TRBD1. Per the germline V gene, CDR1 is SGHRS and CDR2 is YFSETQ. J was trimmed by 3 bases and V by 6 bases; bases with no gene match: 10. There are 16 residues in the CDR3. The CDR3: CASTDSGGTHTGELFF. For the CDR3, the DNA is TGCGCCAGCACCGACTCAGGGGGCACCCACACCGGGGAGCTGTTTTTT.

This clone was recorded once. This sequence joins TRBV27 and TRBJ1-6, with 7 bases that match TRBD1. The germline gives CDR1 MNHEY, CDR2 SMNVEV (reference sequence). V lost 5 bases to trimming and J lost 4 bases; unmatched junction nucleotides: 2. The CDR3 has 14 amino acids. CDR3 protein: CASSDRAYNSPLHF. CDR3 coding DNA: TGTGCCAGCAGTGACAGGGCTTATAATTCACCCCTCCACTTT.

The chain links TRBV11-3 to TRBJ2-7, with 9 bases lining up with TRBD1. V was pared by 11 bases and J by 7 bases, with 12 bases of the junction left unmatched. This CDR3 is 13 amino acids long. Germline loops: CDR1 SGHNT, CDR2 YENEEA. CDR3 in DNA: TGTGCCGAAAATAGGGACAGGGAAGGAGAGCAGTACTTC. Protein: CAENRDREGEQYF.